The sequence of this TCR beta chain was determined in a study of blood T cell repertoires in COVID-19. About the study: Samples of COVID-19 (acute and convalescent) were obtained from the United States, Italy and Spain. Sources were T cells, B-cell-depleted T cells, or PBMCs; the material itself was cDNA or gDNA.

This clone turned up a few times. This CDR3 contains 11 residues. Germline CDR1 is DFQATT and CDR2 is SNEGSKA (reference sequence). Trimming took off 6 bases at V and 7 bases at J, with 10 bases between the two ends. Original data processing: Estimates of nucleated cell counts were drawn from the amplification of reference gene primers. Only in-frame clones appear in the TCRdb table, and some are missing; sequencing was by immunoSEQ multiplex PCR. The DNA gave D and trimming, while V, J and clone size come from that table. The sample consists of around 94,000 clones, roughly 86% of them appearing once.

The chain is built from TRBV20-1 and TRBJ1-3; D is undetermined. The sequenced material came from peripheral blood. This sequence originates from a man aged 35 to 55 with active or convalescent COVID-19. The CDR3 DNA reads as TGCAGTGCCCACGCGGGGAACACCATATATTTT. This sequence encodes CSAHAGNTIYF.